What follows describes a single T cell receptor beta chain. This clonotype occurred many times. The antigen it recognizes is unknown. No much larger clonotype is one base removed from it; base qualities were not supplied. This sample was included in a study of neurological immune-mediated disorders (dated by TCRdb to 2018 to 2020). About the study as a whole: The study compared peripheral blood TCR-beta repertoires of HTLV-I-associated myelopathy (HAM/TSP) patients, multiple sclerosis patients and healthy controls using UMI-based sequencing. The roughly 99 TCR-beta libraries covered PBMC samples along with longitudinal samples, technical triplicates, and paired sorted CD4+ and CD8+ T-cell subsets. The cohort comprised around 70 subjects: some 15 HAM/TSP patients, 35 or so multiple sclerosis patients and about 20 healthy controls. What the work shows at the level of the full study, not this receptor alone: No identical CDR3 amino acid sequences were shared among expanded clones across subjects, suggesting private TCR-beta repertoires in all groups. The highest TCR clonal expansion was observed in HAM/TSP patients, whereas the lowest was observed in MS patients, even when compared with healthy controls.

The healthy controls were volunteers from a blood bank in Maryland, USA. For the unsorted PBMC libraries, 2 million PBMCs were stored in RNAlater at -80 degrees C until RNA extraction and were used to generate the libraries. Peripheral blood underwent Ficoll-Hypaque density gradient centrifugation to isolate PBMCs, which were then cryopreserved in liquid nitrogen. cDNA was synthesized by template-switch 5'RACE using a primer carrying a 10-nucleotide random unique molecular identifier by which each TCR transcript was tagged. Each sequencing run produced over 170 million TCR-beta sequences covering 15-18 subjects. The RNeasy kit was used to extract total RNA. Using the KAPA Real-time Library Amplification kit, TCR-beta VDJ regions were amplified with primers for the TCR constant region and the 5'RACE anchor. A first PCR added sample indexes and Illumina adaptors, and a second PCR then raised library yield. After Ampure bead purification, the TCR product of roughly 650 bp was size-selected on a 2% E-gel SizeSelection system. Before pooling, library quality was checked on a Bioanalyzer, concentration was measured with Qubit, and libraries were quantified with the Kapa Library Quantification kit. Libraries were sequenced paired-end 2 x 150 bp on an Illumina HiSeq 2500. To increase sequence diversity, about 24-32% phiX was spiked into each library pool. In the original analysis: Quality-filtered reads were processed with the UMI-based MiGEC pipeline, and over 80% of raw TCR sequences were removed by the MiGEC pipeline during error correction. VDJ genes were aligned to IMGT germline references, and clonotypes were defined by unique CDR3 amino acid sequence plus V-J genes. Clonal expansion, Shannon diversity and CDR3 relatedness (CalcPairwiseDistances, ClusterSamples) were evaluated with VDJtools, and phylogenetic trees were built with CLCbio workbench. A clone was classed as expanded if it had 8 or more unique UMIs, a cutoff based on coefficient-of-variation modelling across technical triplicates. The public reads were reanalyzed by TCRdb: fastp trimming at Q25, MiXCR alignment, in-frame beta chains only. Rows are unified per CDR3 protein, each entry keeping the most common DNA and genes. TCRdb's processing, not the authors' own work, is the source of the V and J calls. The sample table lists roughly 80,000 distinct CDR3 sequences, about a sixth of them with a count of one. Of the sample, about 16% is held by the ten largest clones.

Here V drops 0 bases and J drops 3 bases, and the junction holds 7 bases not matched to any gene. Inclusive of the bounding cysteine and phenylalanine, the CDR3 is 16 residues long. Just CDR3 DNA is preserved here, 48 bases in frame from base 1. The germline V gene yields SGHRS for CDR1 and YFSETQ for CDR2. Recombination linked TRBV5-1 to TRBJ2-3; 7 bases in the middle match TRBD2. The sample taken for sequencing was PBMCs. This sequence was found in a woman aged 40-49 years in good health. The CDR3 region reads CASSLVGGRRTDTQYF. The DNA sequence is TGCGCCAGCAGCTTGGTCGGCGGGAGACGTACAGATACGCAGTATTTT.